Below are 3 T cell receptor beta chains sequenced from a single sample in a study of blood T cell repertoires in COVID-19 (TCRdb year 2020). The library came from the immunoSEQ multiplex PCR assay. This is the immuneACCESS table as TCRdb keeps it, with only in-frame sequences that have V and J called. A part of the clones is gone; compared with another copy, unresolved V genes explain less than half, and the rest is unexplained. This sample lists hundreds of thousands of clones; around 89% were detected once. The ten top clones hold around 4.5% of the sample. Sequencing was performed on peripheral blood. The receptors were sampled from a woman aged 25 to 39 with acute or convalescent COVID-19.

The CDR3 DNA reads TGCAGCGTTGCAGGGGTCTACGGCTACACCTTC. This sequence encodes CSVAGVYGYTF. The chain couples TRBV29-1 to TRBJ1-2; tentatively, D is TRBD1 (6 bases). The CDR3 extends over 11 amino acids. The V gene lost 4 bases and the J gene lost 8 bases, with 11 bases spanning the gap. Germline V gives CDR1 SQVTM, CDR2 ANQGSEA.

The chain carries TRBV3-1 (or the pseudogene TRBV3-2) and TRBJ1-5; 11 bases are a match to TRBD1. Germline CDR1 LGHDT, CDR2 YNNKEL (reference sequence). The CDR3 totals 15 residues. Losses at the gene ends were 1 base for V and 5 bases for J; bases not matched to a gene: 1. This CDR3 reads CASSQGTGGHQPQHF. Here the CDR3 DNA reads TGTGCCAGCAGCCAAGGGACAGGGGGCCATCAGCCCCAGCATTTT.

The chain links TRBV29-1 to TRBJ2-4; D remains unclear. V was clipped by 3 bases and J by 0 bases, with 12 bases between them. This CDR3 is built from 15 residues. Germline CDR1 is SQVTM and CDR2 is ANQGSEA. CDR3 coding DNA: TGCAGCGTTGATCTAGTTGGCTCAGCCAAAAACATTCAGTACTTC. Translation gives CSVDLVGSAKNIQYF.